This TCR beta chain was sequenced during a study of cytomegalovirus exposure and HLA in healthy donors. Study at large: A prior study identified 110 million or so unique TCR beta sequences from 190 million or so T cells. Points from the study as a whole: Association of a missense DCLRE1C variant with TCR beta V- and J-gene trimming was reported in a later analysis. CMV serostatus was the only recorded immune exposure for donors. Among the sequence variants, a highly shared cluster was likely an artifact of sequencing.

In regard to this clone: What it binds is not known.

Vbeta (60) and Jbeta (13) primers were used in the PCR. Some clones are missing from TCRdb's copy, which holds only in-frame ones; the method was immunoSEQ multiplex PCR. The sample has around 110,000 clones, around 85% seen once. CDR3 length equals 18 residues. Germline loops: CDR1 GTSNPN, CDR2 SVGIG (reference sequence). V lost 2 bases and J lost 0, with 20 bases in between. The sample was PBMCs. This TCR derives from a man aged 25 to 40 in good health and CMV-seronegative. The J gene is TRBJ1-5, the V gene TRBV30; a weak D match, TRBD1 (6 bases). The CDR3 region is CAWSPPDRTLYSNQPQHF. The CDR3 nucleotides read TGTGCCTGGAGTCCTCCCGACAGGACCCTCTATAGCAATCAGCCCCAGCATTTT.